The 5 T cell receptor beta chains presented below share a single source sample, sequenced in a study of long-term antiretroviral therapy in people with HIV. Researchers report immunoSEQ v3.0 was run at survey level. Produced via immunoSEQ multiplex PCR; TCRdb's table is partial and in-frame only. The sample shows roughly 25,000 clones, roughly 77% of them seen only once. The starting material was unsorted PBMCs, obtained 0.5 years after starting antiretroviral therapy. The receptors were sampled from a woman aged 40 to 49 with HIV.

This chain connects TRBV30 to TRBJ2-1; weak D call: TRBD2 (5 bases). Trimming took off 4 bases at V and 10 bases at J, with 11 bases between the two ends. This CDR3 contains 11 residues. CDR1 is GTSNPN and CDR2 is SVGIG in the germline V gene (reference sequence). For the CDR3, the DNA is TGTGCCTGGACGATTCGGGAAGAGCAGTTCTTC. This gives the protein CAWTIREEQFF.

The chain carries TRBV5-1 and TRBJ2-7; 9 nucleotides align to TRBD1. After removal of 3 bases from V and 2 bases from J, the junction contained 3 bases not matched to a gene. Germline V CDR1 and CDR2: SGHRS, YFSETQ. The CDR3 sequence is 14 residues long. CDR3 region: CASSSWTGAYEQYF. The CDR3 region has the DNA TGCGCCAGCAGCTCCTGGACAGGGGCCTACGAGCAGTACTTC. Variable domain in full (rest from reference TRBV5-1 and TRBJ2-7): KAGVTQTPRYLIKTRGQQVTLSCSPISGHRSVSWYQQTPGQGLQFLFEYFSETQRNKGNFPGRFSGRQFSNSRSEMNVSTLELGDSALYLCASSSWTGAYEQYFGPGTRLTVT.

The CDR3: CASSSRAETEAFF. In nucleotides, the CDR3 is TGTGCCAGCAGCTCCAGGGCTGAGACAGAAGCTTTCTTT. The chain carries TRBV7-3 and TRBJ1-1, with D tentatively TRBD1 (5 bases). The V and J ends lost 4 bases and 8 bases respectively, with 14 bases between them. The CDR3 sequence is 13 residues long. CDR1 SGHTA and CDR2 FQGTGA come from the germline V gene.

The chain carries TRBV5-5 and TRBJ1-1; 7 bases match TRBD1. CDR3 size: 14 residues. The junction had 4 bases not matched to a gene; V was cut back by 4 bases and J by 1 base. CDR1 and CDR2 (germline): SGHKS, YYEKEE (reference sequence). Here the CDR3 reads CASSPRTGNTEAFF. For the CDR3, the DNA is TGTGCCAGCAGCCCACGGACAGGGAACACTGAAGCTTTCTTT.

The genes are TRBV5-1 and TRBJ1-2, with unresolved D. Germline CDR1 is SGHRS and CDR2 is YFSETQ. V gave up 1 base and J gave up 9 bases, with 13 bases separating them. The CDR3 totals 13 residues. In nucleotides, the CDR3 is TGCGCCAGCAGCTTGAAGCCGGAGACGAGCTACACCTTC. Translating it yields CASSLKPETSYTF.